The next 8 T cell receptor beta chains were all read from a single sample in a study of CD8+CD57+ T cells in acquired aplastic anemia. Genomic DNA was employed as the template in profiling TCR beta VDJ and CDR3. Each CDR3 protein gets one entry after TCRdb re-called the reads with MiXCR. The sample shows 220,000 or so distinct CDR3 sequences, 65% of them seen only once. The authors sequenced patients whose flow cytometry had shown CD8+CD57+ cell expansion. Sequenced input: sorted CD4+, CD8+, or CD8+CD57+ T cells (not recorded which) from PBMCs. The receptors here all came from a human donor with aplastic anemia.

The chain employs TRBV7-9 and TRBJ2-7; D uncertain. Per the germline V gene, CDR1 is SEHNR and CDR2 is FQNEAQ (reference sequence). The V gene lost 2 bases and the J gene lost 5 bases, with 13 bases spanning the gap. The CDR3 sequence is 14 residues long. In DNA, the CDR3 is TGTGCCAGCAGCTTAATGGGTTCTGGGAACGAGCAGTACTTC. Amino acid sequence: CASSLMGSGNEQYF.

The chain links TRBV7-9 to TRBJ1-5; D gene uncertain. Germline lookup yields CDR1 SEHNR and CDR2 FQNEAQ (reference sequence). The CDR3 covers 15 residues. Trimming left V 5 bases short and J 2 bases short, with 13 bases between. CDR3 DNA: TGTGCCAGCAGCCCCCCGAGTGGTGGCAATCAGCCCCAGCATTTT. It translates to CASSPPSGGNQPQHF.

In the case of this clonotype: The conserved phenylalanine or tryptophan normally closing the CDR3 is absent here, so this likely arose from a read error. The gene calls are TRBV7-8 and TRBJ2-2; no clear D gene. The CDR3 is 10 residues long. Germline lookup yields CDR1 SGHVS and CDR2 FQNEAQ. V was cut by 8 bases and J by 7 bases, with 5 bases left in between. CDR3 DNA: TGTGCCAGCCCCAACGGGGAGCTGTTTCTT. Protein sequence: CASPNGELFL.

This sequence joins TRBV7-8 and TRBJ2-7; D is possibly TRBD1 (6 bases). From germline, CDR1 is SGHVS and CDR2 FQNEAQ. Trimming shortened V by 0 bases and J by 1 base, and 7 bases separated the two germline ends. The CDR3 is made up of 14 amino acids. The CDR3 region has the DNA TGTGCCAGCAGCTTAGCGGGACATTCCTACGAGCAGTACTTC. It specifies CASSLAGHSYEQYF.

This chain links TRBV19 with TRBJ1-2; the D gene is possibly TRBD1 (6 bases). Trimming shortened V by 4 bases and J by 4 bases, and 19 bases separated the two germline ends. Germline CDR1 and CDR2: LNHDA and SQIVND (reference sequence). CDR3 length: 16 residues. The CDR3 loop reads CASSTLDSRFSYGYTF. CDR3 nucleotides: TGTGCCAGTAGTACCCTGGACAGCCGTTTCTCCTATGGCTACACCTTC. The whole variable domain, remainder taken from reference TRBV19 and TRBJ1-2, is DGGITQSPKYLFRKEGQNVTLSCEQNLNHDAMYWYRQDPGQGLRLIYYSQIVNDFQKGDIAEGYSVSREKKESFPLTVTSAQKNPTAFYLCASSTLDSRFSYGYTFGSGTRLTVV.

This clonotype was detected only once. The genes are TRBV7-8 and TRBJ2-6, with TRBD1 matching 7 bases. Germline V CDR1 and CDR2: SGHVS, FQNEAQ. CDR3 length: 17 amino acids. Unmatched junction bases numbered 6, after V lost 4 bases and J lost 0 bases. The CDR3: CASSSDRDLSGANVLTF. The CDR3 DNA sequence: TGTGCCAGCAGCTCTGACAGGGACCTCTCTGGGGCCAACGTCCTGACTTTC.

As to this clonotype: The junction and the germline gene differ at one end; a read error may be behind it. This sequence joins TRBV2 and TRBJ2-6; perhaps TRBD1 as D (5 bases). Germline assignment: CDR1 SNHLY and CDR2 FYNNEI. The CDR3 totals 16 residues. The CDR3 coding sequence is TGTGCCAGCAGTGAGGAAGGGTCCTCTGGGGCCAACGTCCTGATTTTC. Translation: CASSEEGSSGANVLIF.

This chain uses TRBV7-3 with TRBJ1-1, with D possibly matching TRBD1 (5 bases). V gave up 5 bases and J gave up 2 bases, with 15 bases separating them. Germline CDR1 is SGHTA and CDR2 is FQGTGA. CDR3 size: 15 residues. As DNA, the CDR3 is TGTGCCAGCAGCCCGACGGGAGGGGATAACACTGAAGCTTTCTTT. Translation: CASSPTGGDNTEAFF. The full variable domain, in which reference TRBV7-3 and TRBJ1-1 provide the parts outside the CDR3, is GAGVSQTPSNKVTEKGKYVELRCDPISGHTALYWYRQSLGQGPEFLIYFQGTGAADDSGLPNDRFFAVRPEGSVSTLKIQRTERGDSAVYLCASSPTGGDNTEAFFGQGTRLTVV.